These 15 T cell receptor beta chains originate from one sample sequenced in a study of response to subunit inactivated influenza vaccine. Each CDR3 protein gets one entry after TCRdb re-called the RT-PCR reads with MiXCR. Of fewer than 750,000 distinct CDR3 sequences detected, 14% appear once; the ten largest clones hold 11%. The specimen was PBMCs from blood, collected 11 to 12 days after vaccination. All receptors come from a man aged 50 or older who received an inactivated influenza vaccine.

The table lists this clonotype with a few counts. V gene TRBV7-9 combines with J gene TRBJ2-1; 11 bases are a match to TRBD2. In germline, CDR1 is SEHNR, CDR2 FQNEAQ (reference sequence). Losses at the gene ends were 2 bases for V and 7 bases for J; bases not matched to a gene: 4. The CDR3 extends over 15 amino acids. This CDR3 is CASSLILAGANEQFF. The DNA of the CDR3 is TGTGCCAGCAGCTTAATACTAGCGGGAGCAAATGAGCAGTTCTTC.

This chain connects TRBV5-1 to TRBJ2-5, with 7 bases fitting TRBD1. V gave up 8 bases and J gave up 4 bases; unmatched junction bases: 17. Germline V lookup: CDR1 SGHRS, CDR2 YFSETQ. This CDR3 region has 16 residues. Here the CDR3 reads CARSARQRQGGETQYF. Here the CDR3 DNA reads TGCGCCAGAAGCGCCAGACAAAGACAGGGTGGAGAGACCCAGTACTTC.

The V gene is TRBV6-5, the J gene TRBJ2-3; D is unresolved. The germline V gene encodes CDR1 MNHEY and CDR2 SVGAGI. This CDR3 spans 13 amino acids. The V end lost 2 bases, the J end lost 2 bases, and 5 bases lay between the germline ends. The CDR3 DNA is TGTGCCAGCAGTTACGGGCCCACAGATACGCAGTATTTT. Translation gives CASSYGPTDTQYF.

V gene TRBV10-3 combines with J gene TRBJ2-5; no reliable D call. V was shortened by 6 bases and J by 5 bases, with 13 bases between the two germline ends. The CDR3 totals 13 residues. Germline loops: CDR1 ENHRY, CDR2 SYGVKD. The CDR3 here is CAIREPPHETQYF. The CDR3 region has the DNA TGTGCCATCAGGGAGCCGCCCCACGAGACCCAGTACTTC.

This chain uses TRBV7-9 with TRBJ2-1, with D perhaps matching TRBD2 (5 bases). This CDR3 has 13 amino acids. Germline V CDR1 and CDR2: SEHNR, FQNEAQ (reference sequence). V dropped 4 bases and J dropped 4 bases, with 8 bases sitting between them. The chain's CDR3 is CASSYREYNEQFF. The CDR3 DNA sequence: TGTGCCAGCAGCTACCGGGAATACAATGAGCAGTTCTTC.

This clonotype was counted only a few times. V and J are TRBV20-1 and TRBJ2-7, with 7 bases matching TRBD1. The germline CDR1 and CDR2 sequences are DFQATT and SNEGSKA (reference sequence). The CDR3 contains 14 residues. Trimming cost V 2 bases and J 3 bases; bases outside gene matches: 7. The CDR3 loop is CSARTPGTVYEQYF. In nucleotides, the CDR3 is TGCAGTGCTAGAACCCCCGGGACAGTCTACGAGCAGTACTTC.

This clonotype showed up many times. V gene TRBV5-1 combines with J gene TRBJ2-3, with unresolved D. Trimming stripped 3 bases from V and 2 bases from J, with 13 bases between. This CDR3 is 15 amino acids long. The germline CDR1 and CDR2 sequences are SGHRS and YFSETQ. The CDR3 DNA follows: TGCGCCAGCAGCTCCGGTTTATCAGCCACAGATACGCAGTATTTT. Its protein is CASSSGLSATDTQYF.

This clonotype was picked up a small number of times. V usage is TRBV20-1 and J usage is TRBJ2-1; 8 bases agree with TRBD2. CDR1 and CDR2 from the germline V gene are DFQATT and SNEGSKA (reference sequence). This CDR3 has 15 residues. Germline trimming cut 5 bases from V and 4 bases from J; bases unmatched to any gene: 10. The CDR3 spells CSARARSGAYNEQFF. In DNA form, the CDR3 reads TGCAGTGCTCGGGCGCGTAGCGGGGCTTACAATGAGCAGTTCTTC.

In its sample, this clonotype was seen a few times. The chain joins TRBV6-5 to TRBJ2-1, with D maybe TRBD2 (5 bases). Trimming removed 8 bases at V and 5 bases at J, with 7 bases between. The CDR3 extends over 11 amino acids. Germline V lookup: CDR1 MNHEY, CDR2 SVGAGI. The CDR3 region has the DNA TGTGCCAGCGAGGGAGACAATGAGCAGTTCTTC. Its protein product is CASEGDNEQFF.

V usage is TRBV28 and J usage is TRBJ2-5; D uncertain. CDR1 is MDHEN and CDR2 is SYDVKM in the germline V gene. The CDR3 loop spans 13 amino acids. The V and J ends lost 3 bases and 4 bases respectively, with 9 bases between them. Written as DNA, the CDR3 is TGTGCCAGCAGTTTCCCACCGGGAGAGACCCAGTACTTC. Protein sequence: CASSFPPGETQYF. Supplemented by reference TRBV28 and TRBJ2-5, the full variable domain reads DVKVTQSSRYLVKRTGEKVFLECVQDMDHENMFWYRQDPGLGLRLIYFSYDVKMKEKGDIPEGYSVSREKKERFSLILESASTNQTSMYLCASSFPPGETQYFGPGTRLLVL.

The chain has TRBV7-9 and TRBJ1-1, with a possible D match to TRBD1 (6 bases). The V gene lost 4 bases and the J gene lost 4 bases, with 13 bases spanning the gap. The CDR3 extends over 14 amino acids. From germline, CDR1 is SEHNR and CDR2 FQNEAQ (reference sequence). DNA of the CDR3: TGTGCCAGCAGCTCAACAGGGAGAGGCACTGAAGCTTTCTTT. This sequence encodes CASSSTGRGTEAFF.

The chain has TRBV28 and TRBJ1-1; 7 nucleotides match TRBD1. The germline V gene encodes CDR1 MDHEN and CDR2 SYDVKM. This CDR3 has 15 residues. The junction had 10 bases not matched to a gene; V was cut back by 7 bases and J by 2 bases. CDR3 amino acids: CASKNPQGLNTEAFF. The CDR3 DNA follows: TGTGCCAGCAAAAATCCACAGGGGCTAAACACTGAAGCTTTCTTT.

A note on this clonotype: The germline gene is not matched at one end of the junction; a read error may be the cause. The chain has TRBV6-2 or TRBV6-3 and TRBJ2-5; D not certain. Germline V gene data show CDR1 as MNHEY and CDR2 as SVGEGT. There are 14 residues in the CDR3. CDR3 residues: CASRPDRVQDTQYF. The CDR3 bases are TGTGCCAGCAGACCCGATAGGGTCCAAGATACCCAGTACTTC.

The CDR3 sequence: CASSPGTTGAFF. The DNA of the CDR3 is TGTGCCAGCAGTCCCGGGACAACGGGGGCTTTCTTT. The V call is TRBV12-3 or TRBV12-4, the J call TRBJ1-1; TRBD1 might be the D (6 bases). The CDR3 runs to 12 residues. V lost 5 bases, J lost 11 bases, and 15 bases lay in between.

The CDR3 DNA reads TGCGCCAGCAGCCAAGGGCTCCGCAATCAGCCCCAGCATTTT. It yields the protein CASSQGLRNQPQHF. This chain connects TRBV4-3 to TRBJ1-5; D gene ambiguous. The CDR3 has 14 residues. Between the trimmed V and J ends, which lost 1 base and 2 bases, there was a span of 6 bases. Germline loops: CDR1 LGHNA, CDR2 YSLEER.